These T cell receptor beta chains were read from a single sample in a study of blood T cells in healthy people across ages. TCRdb redid the calling of the 5' RACE reads with MiXCR, one entry per CDR3 protein. The sample has about 620,000 distinct CDR3 sequences; about 50% are singletons. Sequencing input: blood. The receptors derive from a woman over 75 in good health. Each CDR3 is given with its conserved first and last residue. A D gene is named only where the DNA matches it firmly. Expanded clones get a size class; other rows say once, few or many, or leave the size out.

clone size	V gene	D gene	J gene	CDR3 DNA	CDR3 protein
once	TRBV12-3/TRBV12-4	TRBD1	TRBJ2-7	TGTGCCAGCAGTTCCCCGGGGACAGGGGGAGGCGAGCAGTACTTC	CASSSPGTGGGEQYF
many	TRBV29-1	TRBD1	TRBJ1-2	TGCAGCGCTTCGGGACAGGGTGGAGAGGGCTACACCTTC	CSASGQGGEGYTF
NA	TRBV4-2	NA	TRBJ1-2	TGTGCCAGCAGCCAAGATTTAGGGGAGTACTATGGCTACACCTTC	CASSQDLGEYYGYTF
NA	TRBV2	NA	TRBJ2-1	TGTGCCAGCGCTCTAGCAATTTACAATGAGCAGTTCTTC	CASALAIYNEQFF
many	TRBV18	NA	TRBJ2-7	TGTGCCAGCTCAGCCGGACAGCCCTACGAGCAGTACTTC	CASSAGQPYEQYF
NA	TRBV5-6	TRBD1	TRBJ2-3	TGTGCCAGCAGTAGGGACAGCACAGGTACGCAGTATTTT	CASSRDSTGTQYF
NA	TRBV7-6	TRBD1	TRBJ2-5	TGTGCCAGCAGCTACTATAAGGGGACAGGTCCCGAAGCCCAGTACTTC	CASSYYKGTGPEAQYF
once	TRBV4-2	NA	TRBJ1-1	TGTGCCAGCAGCCAACCTTCAGGGAAACCTTTCTTT	CASSQPSGKPFF
NA	TRBV2	NA	TRBJ2-6	TGTGCCAGCAGTGAACCGTCAGTTGGCTCTGGGGCCAACGTCCTGACTTTC	CASSEPSVGSGANVLTF
many	TRBV5-1	TRBD1	TRBJ2-1	TGCGCCAGCAGCCCCCGGTTGGCAGGGGGTAACAATGAGCAGTTCTTC	CASSPRLAGGNNEQFF
NA	TRBV5-1	NA	TRBJ1-2	TGCGCCAGCAACGGGGGCACCTATGGCTACACCTTC	CASNGGTYGYTF
NA	TRBV5-1	NA	TRBJ2-7	TGCGCCAGCAGCTCGGGACTGCCCTCCGGCGAGCAGTACTTC	CASSSGLPSGEQYF
NA	TRBV12-3/TRBV12-4	NA	TRBJ1-6	TGTGCCAGCAGACCGGACTTACCGGATTCACCCCTCCACTTT	CASRPDLPDSPLHF
many	TRBV5-1	NA	TRBJ1-2	TGCGCCAGCAGATCGCTGGACAAGGAATATGGCTACACCTTC	CASRSLDKEYGYTF
many	TRBV11-3	NA	TRBJ2-1	TGTGCCAGCAGCCGGAGGGGGGAAAGGGACAATGAGCAGTTCTTC	CASSRRGERDNEQFF
NA	TRBV13	NA	TRBJ1-1	TGTGCCAGCAGCTTAGTCAGGAACACTGAAGCTTTCTTT	CASSLVRNTEAFF
NA	TRBV20-1	TRBD2	TRBJ2-4	TGCAGTGCTGATGGGACTAGCGGGAGCGGTGAGCAGTACTTC	CSADGTSGSGEQYF
NA	TRBV7-9	NA	TRBJ2-7	TGTGCCAGCAGCAACCTAACTCGGGGCACGGGGGCCTACGAGCAGTACTTC	CASSNLTRGTGAYEQYF
many	TRBV10-3	NA	TRBJ2-3	TGTGCCATCAGTGAGTCGGGCATGGGAGTCACAGATACGCAGTATTTT	CAISESGMGVTDTQYF
NA	TRBV12-3/TRBV12-4	NA	TRBJ2-2	TGTGCCAGCAGTCCCCCTACGGCCGAGGAGCTCTTTTTT	CASSPPTAEELFF
many	TRBV5-4	NA	TRBJ2-7	TGTGCCAGCAGCAGAGACAGAAACTACGAGCAGTACTTC	CASSRDRNYEQYF
NA	TRBV28	NA	TRBJ2-5	TGTGCCAGCAGTTACAGGAACCCGCAAGAGACCCAGTACTTC	CASSYRNPQETQYF
few	TRBV20-1	TRBD2	TRBJ2-7	TGCAGTGCTAGGTGGGGCCTAGCGGTCTACAATGAGCAGTACTTC	CSARWGLAVYNEQYF
NA	TRBV5-1	TRBD1	TRBJ2-5	TGCGCCAGCAGCTCACTATCTACAGGGGGTCAAGAGACCCAGTACTTC	CASSSLSTGGQETQYF
NA	TRBV20-1	NA	TRBJ1-2	TGCAGTGCTAGGCTTCTAGACGGCCCAAGAGGCTACACCTTC	CSARLLDGPRGYTF
NA	TRBV18	NA	TRBJ2-3	TGTGCCAGCTCACTACGGGCTAGCGAGACAGATACGCAGTATTTT	CASSLRASETDTQYF